This T cell receptor beta chain was obtained from a study of blood T cell repertoires in COVID-19. Across the whole study: Acute and convalescent COVID-19 specimens originated in the United States, Italy and Spain. From T cells, B-cell-depleted T cells, or PBMCs came the material, which was cDNA or gDNA.

This CDR3 region has 15 residues. Trimming cost V 4 bases and J 4 bases; bases outside gene matches: 7. Per the germline V gene, CDR1 is MNHEY and CDR2 is SMNVEV (reference sequence). In the authors' workflow: Amplification with reference gene primers provided the estimates of nucleated cell counts. Clones were sequenced by immunoSEQ multiplex PCR, and TCRdb holds only the in-frame ones, with some missing. V and J calls and clone size are as listed in that table; D and trimming were resolved from the DNA. The sample yields 200,000 to 300,000 clones, around four fifths seen once. Sequenced sample: peripheral blood. This receptor was obtained from a woman aged 55-69 years with active or convalescent COVID-19. The chain is built from TRBV27 and TRBJ1-2, with 9 bases lining up with TRBD1. In DNA, the CDR3 is TGTGCCAGCAGTTCGCGCGACAGGGGGGGCTATGGCTACACCTTC. Translating it yields CASSSRDRGGYGYTF.